The T cell receptor (beta chain) under discussion was sequenced for a study of CD8 T cells in ankylosing spondylitis. TCRdb reprocessed the 5' RACE reads via MiXCR and lists one record per CDR3 protein. The sample records some 200,000 distinct CDR3 sequences, roughly 25% being singletons. Per the germline V gene, CDR1 is MGHRA and CDR2 is YSYEKL. This CDR3 has 14 amino acids. With V trimmed by 0 bases and J by 10 bases, 3 bases remained unmatched. This clonotype appeared many times. This rearrangement joins TRBV4-1 to TRBJ1-6; 7 bases agree with TRBD1. The clonotype comes from a male donor with ankylosing spondylitis or in good health (not recorded which). What was sequenced was blood, either unsorted or a sorted T cell fraction (not recorded which). CDR3 coding DNA: TGCGCCAGCAGCCAAGATGAACAGGGGTCACCCCTCCACTTT. Amino acid sequence: CASSQDEQGSPLHF.